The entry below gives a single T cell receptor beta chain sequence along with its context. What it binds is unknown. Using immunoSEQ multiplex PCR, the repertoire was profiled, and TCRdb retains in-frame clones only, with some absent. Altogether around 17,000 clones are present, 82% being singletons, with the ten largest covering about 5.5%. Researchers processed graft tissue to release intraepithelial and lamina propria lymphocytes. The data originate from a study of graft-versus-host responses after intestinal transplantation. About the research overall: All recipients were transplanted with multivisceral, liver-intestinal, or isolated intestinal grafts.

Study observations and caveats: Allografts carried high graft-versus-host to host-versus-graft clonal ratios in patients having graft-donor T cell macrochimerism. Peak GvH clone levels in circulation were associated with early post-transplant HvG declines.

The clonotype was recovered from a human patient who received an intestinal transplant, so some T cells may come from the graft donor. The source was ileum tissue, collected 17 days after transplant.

In nucleotides, the CDR3 is TGTGCCTGGAGTGTACGTCTCAGGGGCACTGAAGCTTTCTTT. The encoded protein is CAWSVRLRGTEAFF. The chain is built from TRBV30 and TRBJ1-1; D may be TRBD1 (6 bases). CDR3 length equals 14 residues. Germline V lookup: CDR1 GTSNPN, CDR2 SVGIG (reference sequence). Trimming cost V 0 bases and J 4 bases, with 12 bases left between them.